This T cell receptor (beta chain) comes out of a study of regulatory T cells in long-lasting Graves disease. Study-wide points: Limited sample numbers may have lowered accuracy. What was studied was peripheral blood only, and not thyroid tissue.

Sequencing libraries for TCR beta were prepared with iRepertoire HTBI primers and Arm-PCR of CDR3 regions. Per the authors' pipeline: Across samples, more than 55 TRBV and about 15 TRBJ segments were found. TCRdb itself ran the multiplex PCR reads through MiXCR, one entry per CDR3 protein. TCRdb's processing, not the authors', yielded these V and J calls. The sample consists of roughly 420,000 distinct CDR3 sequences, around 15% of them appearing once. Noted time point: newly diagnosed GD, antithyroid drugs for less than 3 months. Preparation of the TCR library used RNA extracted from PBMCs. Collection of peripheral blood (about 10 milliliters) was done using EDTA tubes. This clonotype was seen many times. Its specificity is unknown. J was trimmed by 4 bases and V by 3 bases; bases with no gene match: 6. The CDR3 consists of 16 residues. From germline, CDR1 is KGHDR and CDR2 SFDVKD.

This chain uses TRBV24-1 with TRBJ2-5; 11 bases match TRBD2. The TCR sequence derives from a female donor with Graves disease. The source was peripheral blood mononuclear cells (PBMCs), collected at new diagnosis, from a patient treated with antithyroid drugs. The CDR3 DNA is TGTGCCACCAGTGATGGTAGCGGGGGGGCACGAGAGACCCAGTACTTC. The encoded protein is CATSDGSGGARETQYF.